These T cell receptor beta chains were read from a single sample in a study of blood T cell repertoires in COVID-19. TCRdb's table, derived via immunoSEQ multiplex PCR, lists solely in-frame clones and lacks some. This table holds around 220,000 clones, more than 60% found once. The sequencing sample was made of peripheral blood. The receptors come from a woman aged 40 to 50 with active or convalescent COVID-19. The CDR3 runs from the conserved cysteine through the conserved F or W. The order of the fields is J gene, D gene, clone size, V gene, CDR3 DNA, CDR3 protein. A D gene is named only where the DNA matches it firmly. Not every row has a clone size; where given, it reads once, few, many or a size class.

>TRBJ1-4|-|-|TRBV19
TGTGCCAGTAGTATCTCTATGTGGCAGGGGATTCCAACTAATGAAAAACTGTTTTTT
CASSISMWQGIPTNEKLFF
>TRBJ1-4|-|-|TRBV3-1/TRBV3-2
TGTGCCAGCAGCCAAGAGACAGGCCTAGGGGAAAAACTGTTTTTT
CASSQETGLGEKLFF
>TRBJ2-2|TRBD2|once|TRBV3-1/TRBV3-2
TGTGCCAGCAGCCAAGAGCCGGGGGGTCGGAACACCGGGGAGCTGTTTTTT
CASSQEPGGRNTGELFF
>TRBJ1-5|-|-|TRBV5-1
TGCGCCAGCAGCTTGACAGGTGAGACCAATCAGCCCCAGCATTTT
CASSLTGETNQPQHF
>TRBJ2-7|TRBD1|-|TRBV2
TGTGCCAGCAGTCCAGGGGGTCGAAGCGACGAGCAGTACTTC
CASSPGGRSDEQYF
>TRBJ2-1|TRBD2|once|TRBV6-4
TGTGCCAGCAGTGAGGGTAGCGGGGAATACAATGAGCAGTTCTTC
CASSEGSGEYNEQFF
>TRBJ1-2|-|-|TRBV7-9
TGTGCCAGCAGCTCCGGGAGGGGCTATGGCTACACCTTC
CASSSGRGYGYTF
>TRBJ1-2|-|-|TRBV27
TGTGCCAGCAGTTTTGCAGGGAACTATGGCTACACCTTC
CASSFAGNYGYTF
>TRBJ1-4|TRBD1|few|TRBV9
TGTGCCAGCAGCCCCGGACAGGGCACTAATGAAAAACTGTTTTTT
CASSPGQGTNEKLFF
>TRBJ1-5|-|-|TRBV6-5
TGTGCCAGCACACGAGACGGGCGCTCAGGGCAGCCCCAGCATTTT
CASTRDGRSGQPQHF
>TRBJ2-2|TRBD1|-|TRBV7-7
TGTGCCAGCAGCACGAAGACAGGGGCCGGGGAGCTGTTTTTT
CASSTKTGAGELFF
>TRBJ2-1|-|-|TRBV21-1
TGTGCCAGCACCTCGGGACTAGCTTCTAATGAGCAGTTCTTC
CASTSGLASNEQFF
>TRBJ2-3|-|-|TRBV2
TGTGCCAGCAGTAATAGCAACTCAGATACGCAGTATTTT
CASSNSNSDTQYF
>TRBJ2-5|TRBD2|-|TRBV28
TGTGCCAGCAGCAACCTCCGGGACTATGAGACCCAGTACTTC
CASSNLRDYETQYF
>TRBJ1-2|TRBD1|-|TRBV6-5
TGTGCCAGCCGGGACAGGGACCCCTATGGCTACACCTTC
CASRDRDPYGYTF